This is a list of T cell receptor beta chains from one sample in a study of cytomegalovirus exposure and HLA in healthy donors. Assay used: immunoSEQ multiplex PCR; TCRdb lists only in-frame clones, some missing. The repertoire holds more than 100,000 clones, with around 72% as singletons. Sequenced material: PBMCs. The source of these receptors is a man aged 45-65 years in good health and CMV-seropositive. CDR3s leave out the opening cysteine and the closing phenylalanine or tryptophan. A D gene is named only where the DNA matches it firmly.

>TRBD1|TRBV18|TRBJ1-1
ASSPSGGSTEAF
>.|TRBV7-9|TRBJ1-5
ASTYTGSNQPQH
>.|TRBV7-2|TRBJ2-2
ASSPRMGSANTGELF
>.|TRBV5-1|TRBJ1-3
ASSLAGQSSSGNTIY
>TRBD2|TRBV5-4|TRBJ2-1
AGSLSLADNNEQF
>.|TRBV5-4|TRBJ2-6
ASSLVAGSGANVLT
>.|TRBV5-1|.
ASSRDTVSYEQY
>.|TRBV2|TRBJ2-5
ASSRTRETQY
>.|TRBV5-4|TRBJ1-3
ASSLKDSPGDTIY
>TRBD2|TRBV6-4|TRBJ2-6
ASSALASSGANVLT
>.|TRBV7-6|TRBJ2-1
ASSSASGYNEQF
>TRBD1|TRBV7-3|TRBJ1-5
ASSSDRGQPQH
>TRBD1|TRBV5-1|TRBJ1-1
ASGSQGGSTEAF
>TRBD1|TRBV6-1|TRBJ1-5
AISEQQGAGSNQPQH
>TRBD1|TRBV29-1|TRBJ2-5
SVKTGSETQY
>.|TRBV6-1|TRBJ2-7
ASSFLTGNYEQY
>.|TRBV2|TRBJ1-5
ASKGEGGNQPQH
>.|TRBV5-6|TRBJ2-3
ASSLAGSPDTQY
>.|TRBV11-2|TRBJ2-7
ASSSGIGQRGEQY
>TRBD1|TRBV9|TRBJ2-7
ASSPGQVYEQY
>.|TRBV18|TRBJ1-5
ASSPLSPTVGGQPQH
>TRBD1|TRBV18|TRBJ1-5
ASSLTTGGPQH
>.|TRBV27|TRBJ2-7
ATSPPYRAREQY
>TRBD2|TRBV7-9|TRBJ2-7
ASSPSVKREYEQY
>.|TRBV11-2|TRBJ1-1
ASSLDKRFKAF
>.|TRBV10-3|TRBJ1-2
AISEGRGDYGYT
>TRBD2|TRBV11-2|TRBJ2-7
ASSPMGTSGYEQY
>.|TRBV27|TRBJ1-1
ASSLGRGLGTEAF
>TRBD1|TRBV29-1|TRBJ2-1
SVERPGQGRDNEQF
>.|TRBV7-9|TRBJ2-7
ASSLPGAYYEQY
>.|TRBV6-1|TRBJ1-1
ASSVGQLQAF
>TRBD1|TRBV2|TRBJ1-1
ASHRGGSDTEAF
>.|TRBV6-5|TRBJ1-2
ASSYYGANYGYT
>TRBD1|TRBV9|TRBJ2-5
ASSVASGQGIETQY
>TRBD1|TRBV9|TRBJ2-2
ASRGTGSTGELF
>.|TRBV7-9|TRBJ1-1
SSSSLARRGTEAF
>.|TRBV7-2|TRBJ2-1
ASSPLGGGKTRENEQF
>TRBD1|TRBV4-1|TRBJ2-5
ASSQGDREKETQY
>TRBD1|TRBV6-1|TRBJ2-7
ASSAYSGQYEQY
>.|TRBV9|TRBJ2-7
ASSVRAGAYEQY
>TRBD2|TRBV7-2|TRBJ2-4
ASSPQWGREGDKNIQY
>.|TRBV6-1|TRBJ2-1
ASKLPRGFNEQF
>TRBD2|TRBV10-1|TRBJ2-7
ASSAMVAGLPYEQY
>TRBD1|TRBV27|TRBJ2-7
ASSTRQGAYEQY
>.|TRBV7-9|TRBJ1-1
ASSLEGHLNTEAF
>.|TRBV7-9|TRBJ1-1
SSSFPGMNTEAF
>.|TRBV7-8|TRBJ2-5
ASSSAYRGETQY
>TRBD1|TRBV28|TRBJ2-7
ASSFGDRVSVEQY
>TRBD1|TRBV5-1|TRBJ1-4
ASSLGDRHEKLF